Below are 28 T cell receptor beta chains sequenced from a single sample in a study of early T cells in non-severe SARS-CoV-2 infection. MiXCR was run by TCRdb on the 5' RACE reads, yielding one entry per CDR3 protein. This table holds more than 20,000 distinct CDR3 sequences, 4.5% found once. Sequenced sample: whole blood. Receptors were obtained from an adult who was a healthcare worker with PCR-confirmed SARS-CoV-2 infection or an uninfected control (not recorded which).

There are many counts of this clonotype. CDR3 amino acids: CASSSTGSSYNEQFF. The CDR3 DNA sequence: TGTGCCAGCAGCTCGACAGGGAGCTCCTACAATGAGCAGTTCTTC. The chain joins TRBV7-2 to TRBJ2-1; TRBD1 agrees at 7 bases. CDR1 and CDR2 (germline): SGHTA, FQGNSA. V lost 4 bases, J lost 0 bases, and 3 bases stayed unmatched. The CDR3 length is 15 residues.

Only one count was recorded for this clonotype. It may be a read error: a sequence one base away is much more abundant. V usage is TRBV7-2 and J usage is TRBJ2-4, with D possibly being TRBD1 (6 bases). The CDR3 totals 14 residues. Germline values: CDR1 SGHTA, CDR2 FQGNSA. DNA for the CDR3: TGTGCCAGCAGCTTTAGACAGGATGGAGACATTCGGTACTTC. Protein: CASSFRQDGDIRYF.

This clonotype was seen repeatedly, ten times or more. V and J are TRBV4-3 and TRBJ2-1; perhaps TRBD2 as D (6 bases). From germline, CDR1 is LGHNA and CDR2 YSLEER. The V and J ends lost 1 base and 10 bases respectively, with 26 bases between them. The CDR3 has 18 residues. CDR3: CASSQVEDIPGLPAEQFF. CDR3 DNA: TGCGCCAGCAGCCAAGTTGAGGACATACCGGGACTCCCAGCCGAGCAGTTCTTC.

This clonotype was recorded at least ten times. The chain employs TRBV20-1 and TRBJ2-1; D call uncertain. The germline V and J ends were trimmed by 7 bases and 0 bases, with 10 bases remaining between them. The CDR3 contains 13 residues. The germline CDR1 and CDR2 sequences are DFQATT and SNEGSKA (reference sequence). In DNA form, the CDR3 reads TGCAGTGTTCAGTGGACCTCCTACAATGAGCAGTTCTTC. It codes for CSVQWTSYNEQFF.

At least ten counts were recorded for this clonotype. The chain joins TRBV7-9 to TRBJ1-4, with 7 bases lining up with TRBD1. Germline CDR1 and CDR2: SEHNR and FQNEAQ (reference sequence). The CDR3 sequence is 15 residues long. The J segment lost 4 bases and the V segment lost 5 bases, leaving 7 bases of the junction unmatched. CDR3 coding DNA: TGTGCCAGCAGCCTAGGGGGACAGCATAATGAAAAACTGTTTTTT. Protein: CASSLGGQHNEKLFF.

There are many counts of this clonotype. This rearrangement joins TRBV2 to TRBJ2-1; no clear D gene. V was clipped by 6 bases and J by 5 bases, with 11 bases between them. The CDR3 consists of 13 residues. Germline V gene data show CDR1 as SNHLY and CDR2 as FYNNEI. The CDR3 protein is CASRSSLNNEQFF. CDR3 in DNA: TGTGCCAGCAGGAGTTCTTTGAACAATGAGCAGTTCTTC.

This clonotype has more than one count but fewer than ten. The chain joins TRBV11-2 to TRBJ2-5, with D perhaps being TRBD1 or TRBD2 (5 bases each). CDR1 and CDR2 from the germline V gene are SGHAT and FQNNGV. The CDR3 extends over 15 amino acids. Between the trimmed V and J ends, which lost 5 bases and 4 bases, there was a span of 17 bases. CDR3 sequence: CASSRNRGNGETQYF. The CDR3, as DNA: TGTGCCAGCAGCCGCAATCGGGGCAATGGAGAGACCCAGTACTTC.

Ten or more counts support this clonotype. The chain combines TRBV3-1 with TRBJ2-3; D is unresolved. The CDR3 runs 13 residues. From germline, CDR1 is LGHDT and CDR2 YNNKEL (reference sequence). V was clipped by 2 bases and J by 6 bases, with 9 bases between them. CDR3 region: CASSQRLGDTQYF. In DNA, the CDR3 is TGTGCCAGCAGCCAAAGGCTCGGGGATACGCAGTATTTT.

This clonotype was detected only a few times. The rearrangement joins TRBV20-1 to TRBJ2-7, with TRBD2 identical over 11 bases. Germline CDR1 DFQATT, CDR2 SNEGSKA (reference sequence). The CDR3 loop spans 17 amino acids. Losses at the gene ends were 6 bases for V and 5 bases for J; bases not matched to a gene: 18. The CDR3 region is CSASETWASGRQDEQYF. The CDR3 DNA is TGCAGTGCCAGCGAGACTTGGGCTAGCGGGAGGCAGGACGAGCAGTACTTC.

A few counts support this clonotype. V and J are TRBV6-5 and TRBJ1-2, with 7 bases fitting TRBD1. Germline V lookup: CDR1 MNHEY, CDR2 SVGAGI. Trimming cost V 6 bases and J 5 bases; bases outside gene matches: 12. The CDR3 is 15 amino acids. DNA for the CDR3: TGTGCCAGCAGGTCATCCGGGACAGACAAATATGGCTACACCTTC. Its protein product is CASRSSGTDKYGYTF.

This clonotype was recorded many times. The chain is built from TRBV4-2 and TRBJ2-6; D is unresolved. V gave up 3 bases and J gave up 0 bases, with 9 bases separating them. This CDR3 region has 16 residues. Germline assignment: CDR1 LGHNA and CDR2 YNFKEQ. The CDR3 DNA reads as TGTGCCAGCAGCCATCGAAATAGCTCTGGGGCCAACGTCCTGACTTTC. Translation: CASSHRNSSGANVLTF.

This clonotype was detected ten times or more. The chain couples TRBV12-3 or TRBV12-4 to TRBJ2-5; 8 bases map to TRBD1. This CDR3 has 13 amino acids. V lost 6 bases to trimming and J lost 8 bases; unmatched junction nucleotides: 8. CDR3 DNA: TGTGCCAGCAGCTCTGGGACAGGTAGAACCCAGTACTTC. This gives the protein CASSSGTGRTQYF.

This clonotype appeared many times. The gene calls are TRBV28 and TRBJ2-5, with 8 nucleotides matching TRBD1. CDR1 and CDR2 from the germline V gene are MDHEN and SYDVKM. V lost 4 bases to trimming and J lost 3 bases; unmatched junction nucleotides: 10. The CDR3 is made up of 16 amino acids. The chain's CDR3 is CASSSPPSDREETQYF. The CDR3 DNA follows: TGTGCCAGCAGTTCGCCCCCGTCGGACAGGGAAGAGACCCAGTACTTC.

This clonotype was detected a few times. The rearrangement joins TRBV7-8 to TRBJ1-2, with D perhaps TRBD1 (6 bases). In germline, CDR1 is SGHVS, CDR2 FQNEAQ. The CDR3 loop spans 13 amino acids. V shed 1 base and J shed 3 bases, with 6 bases lying between them. CDR3 in DNA: TGTGCCAGCAGCTTAGACAGGGACTATGGCTACACCTTC. Residues: CASSLDRDYGYTF.

This clonotype has at least ten counts. The chain couples TRBV29-1 to TRBJ2-7; 11 bases align to TRBD1. Looked up from germline, CDR1 is SQVTM and CDR2 is ANQGSEA. The CDR3 extends over 13 amino acids. The ends lost 3 bases at V and 3 bases at J; junction bases unmatched: 1. The CDR3 loop is CSVDGTGGYEQYF. As DNA, the CDR3 is TGCAGCGTTGATGGGACAGGGGGCTACGAGCAGTACTTC.

The table lists this clonotype with many counts. This chain uses TRBV29-1 with TRBJ2-5, with D tentatively TRBD1 (5 bases). The CDR3 runs 12 residues. The V gene's germline CDR1 is SQVTM and CDR2 ANQGSEA. Trimming shortened V by 4 bases and J by 3 bases, and 9 bases separated the two germline ends. The CDR3 region has the DNA TGCAGCGTTGCAGGGCAGGAAGAGACCCAGTACTTC. This sequence encodes CSVAGQEETQYF.

This clonotype was seen many times. The chain combines TRBV7-9 with TRBJ2-7; possible D gene TRBD1, 5 bases. Trimming took off 2 bases at V and 0 bases at J, with 17 bases between the two ends. The CDR3 is 17 residues long. Germline V gives CDR1 SEHNR, CDR2 FQNEAQ (reference sequence). CDR3 bases: TGTGCCAGCAGCTTAAGGGCCTTGGACACTTTCTCCTACGAGCAGTACTTC. Its translation: CASSLRALDTFSYEQYF.

There are many counts of this clonotype. The rearrangement joins TRBV5-6 to TRBJ1-2, with D unclear. Germline V lookup: CDR1 SGHDT, CDR2 YYEEEE. Trimming took off 2 bases at V and 7 bases at J, with 6 bases between the two ends. CDR3 length equals 11 residues. CDR3 sequence (DNA): TGTGCCAGCAGCTTTCTGCGTGGCTACACCTTC. Translated: CASSFLRGYTF. The variable domain in full, completed from reference TRBV5-6 and TRBJ1-2, reads DAGVTQSPTHLIKTRGQQVTLRCSPKSGHDTVSWYQQALGQGPQFIFQYYEEEERQRGNFPDRFSGHQFPNYSSELNVNALLLGDSALYLCASSFLRGYTFGSGTRLTVV.

CDR3 DNA sequence: TGTGCCAGCAGCTTAATTCTAGCGCGTACCTACGAGCAGTACTTC. It yields the protein CASSLILARTYEQYF. V is TRBV11-2 and J is TRBJ2-7; D might be TRBD2 (6 bases). V dropped 2 bases and J dropped 2 bases, with 13 bases sitting between them. The CDR3 is made up of 15 amino acids. Germline CDR1 and CDR2: SGHAT and FQNNGV. Combining the CDR3 with reference TRBV11-2 and TRBJ2-7 gives the whole variable domain EAGVAQSPRYKIIEKRQSVAFWCNPISGHATLYWYQQILGQGPKLLIQFQNNGVVDDSQLPKDRFSAERLKGVDSTLKIQPAKLEDSAVYLCASSLILARTYEQYFGPGTRLTVT.

This clonotype has ten or more counts. The CDR3 reads CASSQSWQGVPYEQYF. The CDR3 nucleotides are TGCGCCAGCAGTCAATCGTGGCAGGGTGTCCCCTACGAGCAGTACTTC. J is TRBJ2-7 and V is TRBV23-1, with D tentatively TRBD1 (5 bases). TRBV23-1 is noted as an ORF with a role that remains uncertain. The CDR3 has 16 residues. Trimming pared 0 bases from V and 2 bases from J, leaving 14 bases between.

The chain recombines TRBV12-3 or TRBV12-4 with TRBJ2-1; weak D call: TRBD1 (7 bases). CDR3 length: 14 amino acids. Trimming left V 5 bases short and J 10 bases short, with 18 bases between. The CDR3 nucleotides are TGTGCCAGCAGTCGGGACAGCCTGGGGAGGGAGCAGTTCTTC. As protein: CASSRDSLGREQFF.

The chain couples TRBV20-1 to TRBJ2-7; TRBD2 matches at 9 bases. The CDR3 has 13 residues. After removal of 3 bases from V and 2 bases from J, the junction contained 2 bases not matched to a gene. Germline lookup yields CDR1 DFQATT and CDR2 SNEGSKA (reference sequence). DNA for the CDR3: TGCAGTGCTAGTTTAGCGGGGGCCTACGAGCAGTACTTC. This gives the protein CSASLAGAYEQYF.

Ten or more counts support this clonotype. This sequence joins TRBV5-1 and TRBJ2-5; 7 bases are a match to TRBD2. V dropped 4 bases and J dropped 2; count of bases not matched to a gene: 5. Germline V CDR1 and CDR2: SGHRS, YFSETQ. This CDR3 is 14 amino acids long. CDR3 residues: CASSSGTPQETQYF. The CDR3 nucleotides read TGCGCCAGCAGCAGCGGGACTCCTCAAGAGACCCAGTACTTC.

This clonotype was found many times. The chain has TRBV18 and TRBJ1-6; D ambiguous. This CDR3 region has 15 residues. Germline V lookup: CDR1 KGHSH, CDR2 LQKENI. With 2 bases removed from V and 4 bases from J, the gap between germline ends came to 9 bases. The CDR3 DNA is TGTGCCAGCTCACCAAAGGCGTCTTATAATTCACCCCTCCACTTT. It encodes CASSPKASYNSPLHF.

On this clonotype itself: A much larger clone lies one base from this, so it may be a read error. The rearrangement uses TRBV7-9 and TRBJ2-7; 7 nucleotides line up with TRBD1. The CDR3 consists of 15 residues. Germline V gene sequence: CDR1 SEHNR, CDR2 FQNEAQ (reference sequence). V lost 2 bases and J lost 2; bases outside the gene matches: 6. CDR3 DNA sequence: TGTGCCAGCAGCTTACTGGGGACAGAGACCTACGAGCAGTACTTC. Amino acid sequence: CASSLLGTETYEQYF.

This clonotype was detected only a few times. The chain links TRBV4-1 to TRBJ2-2; no clear D gene. The V gene lost 2 bases and the J gene lost 0 bases, with 1 base spanning the gap. Germline CDR1 and CDR2: MGHRA and YSYEKL. The CDR3 runs 13 residues. The CDR3 region has the DNA TGCGCCAGCAGCCAAACGAACACCGGGGAGCTGTTTTTT. Amino acid sequence: CASSQTNTGELFF.

This clonotype showed up many times. V and J are TRBV6-6 and TRBJ2-7, with D tentatively TRBD1 or TRBD2 (5 bases each). The CDR3 spans 14 residues. Trimming took off 6 bases at V and 0 bases at J, with 12 bases between the two ends. Germline V CDR1 and CDR2: MNHNY, SVGAGI (reference sequence). CDR3 residues: CASSGADSSYEQYF. In DNA form, the CDR3 reads TGTGCCAGCAGCGGGGCAGACAGCTCCTACGAGCAGTACTTC.

The chain employs TRBV18 and TRBJ2-5; D is unresolved. V was trimmed by 3 bases and J by 2 bases, leaving 13 bases between them. Per germline, CDR1 KGHSH and CDR2 LQKENI. CDR3 length: 15 amino acids. The CDR3 coding sequence is TGTGCCAGCTCACCGCAAGCCTCGTTTCAAGAGACCCAGTACTTC. Amino acid sequence: CASSPQASFQETQYF.